This entry lists 18 T cell receptor beta chains sequenced from one sample in a study of cytomegalovirus exposure and HLA in healthy donors. PCR employed 60 Vbeta and 13 Jbeta primers. Profiling relied on immunoSEQ multiplex PCR, and the TCRdb table lists in-frame clones only, not all of them. Among 100,000 to 150,000 clones, about 81% were seen once, and the ten largest hold 5% to 7%. The sequencing sample was made of PBMCs. The receptors were gathered from a woman between 40 and 50 years old in good health and CMV-seropositive.

The chain combines TRBV5-4 with TRBJ2-7, with TRBD2 matching over 14 bases. The CDR3 totals 15 residues. The junction had 2 bases not matched to a gene; V was cut back by 3 bases and J by 3 bases. The germline V gene has CDR1 SGHNT and CDR2 YYREEE (reference sequence). DNA for the CDR3: TGTGCCAGCAGCTGGGGGACTAGCGGGGGCTACGAGCAGTACTTC. It translates to CASSWGTSGGYEQYF.

CDR3 region: CASSYRPVTGELFF. The CDR3 DNA reads TGTGCCAGCAGTTACCGCCCAGTCACCGGGGAGCTGTTTTTT. V and J are TRBV6-5 and TRBJ2-2, with no clear D. The V gene lost 2 bases and the J gene lost 4 bases, with 8 bases spanning the gap. Germline loops: CDR1 MNHEY, CDR2 SVGAGI. This CDR3 is 14 amino acids long.

The J gene is TRBJ2-1, the V gene TRBV7-9; D is uncertain. Trimming took off 8 bases at V and 7 bases at J, with 9 bases between the two ends. Germline V gives CDR1 SEHNR, CDR2 FQNEAQ (reference sequence). There are 11 residues in the CDR3. CDR3 region: CASGQSNEQFF. CDR3 coding DNA: TGTGCCAGCGGGCAGAGTAATGAGCAGTTCTTC. Full variable domain (missing parts from reference TRBV7-9 and TRBJ2-1): DTGVSQNPRHKITKRGQNVTFRCDPISEHNRLYWYRQTLGQGPEFLTYFQNEAQLEKSRLLSDRFSAERPKGSFSTLEIQRTEQGDSAMYLCASGQSNEQFFGPGTRLTVL.

The chain couples TRBV11-2 to TRBJ1-1; D unclear. Germline V gene lookup returns CDR1 SGHAT and CDR2 FQNNGV. The V gene lost 5 bases and the J gene lost 5 bases, with 6 bases spanning the gap. CDR3 length: 11 residues. DNA of the CDR3: TGTGCCAGCAGCCCGCGGACTGAAGCTTTCTTT. Encoded protein: CASSPRTEAFF. The full variable domain, completed using reference TRBV11-2 and TRBJ1-1, is EAGVAQSPRYKIIEKRQSVAFWCNPISGHATLYWYQQILGQGPKLLIQFQNNGVVDDSQLPKDRFSAERLKGVDSTLKIQPAKLEDSAVYLCASSPRTEAFFGQGTRLTVV.

The chain has TRBV27 and TRBJ2-7, with D possibly TRBD1 on 5 matching bases. The CDR3 has 14 amino acids. V lost 9 bases and J lost 6, with 21 bases in between. Germline V lookup: CDR1 MNHEY, CDR2 SMNVEV (reference sequence). CDR3 in amino acids: CASMGMGPPGEQYF. DNA for the CDR3: TGTGCCAGTATGGGTATGGGGCCACCGGGCGAGCAGTACTTC.

The V call is TRBV9, the J call TRBJ2-1; 8 bases align to TRBD2. The junction had 3 bases not matched to a gene; V was cut back by 3 bases and J by 1 base. The CDR3 runs 15 residues. Germline V gene sequence: CDR1 SGDLS, CDR2 YYNGEE. CDR3 loop: CASSAGTSSYNEQFF. CDR3 DNA: TGTGCCAGCAGCGCTGGGACTAGTTCCTACAATGAGCAGTTCTTC.

The chain has TRBV5-1 and TRBJ1-1; 7 nucleotides agree with TRBD1. Trimming took 2 bases from V and 1 from J; bases not matched to a gene: 5. This CDR3 spans 15 amino acids. CDR1 and CDR2 from the germline V gene are SGHRS and YFSETQ. CDR3 region: CASSLKRTGNTEAFF. For the CDR3, the DNA is TGCGCCAGCAGCTTAAAAAGGACAGGGAACACTGAAGCTTTCTTT. The full variable domain, with the rest looked up from reference TRBV5-1 and TRBJ1-1, is KAGVTQTPRYLIKTRGQQVTLSCSPISGHRSVSWYQQTPGQGLQFLFEYFSETQRNKGNFPGRFSGRQFSNSRSEMNVSTLELGDSALYLCASSLKRTGNTEAFFGQGTRLTVV.

This clone was seen only once. The CDR3 DNA reads TGTGCCACCGCGGGACAGGGGGCTTTCGGGGAGCTGTTTTTT. Encoded protein: CATAGQGAFGELFF. V and J are TRBV27 and TRBJ2-2, with 12 bases aligning to TRBD1. Germline V gene lookup returns CDR1 MNHEY and CDR2 SMNVEV (reference sequence). The CDR3 is made up of 14 amino acids. Trimming took 10 bases from V and 7 from J; bases not matched to a gene: 7.

CDR3 nucleotides: TGTGCCAGCAGCCGCTTTCTTTCCAGGACTAGCTCCTACAATGAGCAGTTCTTC. It codes for CASSRFLSRTSSYNEQFF. This chain joins TRBV7-9 and TRBJ2-1, with TRBD2 identical over 7 bases. Losses at the gene ends were 5 bases for V and 0 bases for J; bases not matched to a gene: 13. Germline V gives CDR1 SEHNR, CDR2 FQNEAQ (reference sequence). The CDR3 is 18 amino acids. Complete variable domain (other parts from reference TRBV7-9 and TRBJ2-1): DTGVSQNPRHKITKRGQNVTFRCDPISEHNRLYWYRQTLGQGPEFLTYFQNEAQLEKSRLLSDRFSAERPKGSFSTLEIQRTEQGDSAMYLCASSRFLSRTSSYNEQFFGPGTRLTVL.

This clone was observed a handful of times. This CDR3 is also generated by other DNA sequences in the sample. V and J are TRBV7-2 and TRBJ1-5; the D gene is possibly TRBD1 (6 bases). Germline values: CDR1 SGHTA, CDR2 FQGNSA. The CDR3 length is 15 residues. The V end was cut by 1 base, the J end by 2 bases, with 9 bases between. The CDR3 loop is CASSLDAGGNQPQHF. In nucleotides, the CDR3 is TGTGCCAGCAGCTTAGATGCAGGGGGCAATCAGCCCCAGCATTTT.

This clone was counted between two and nine times. V and J are TRBV7-9 and TRBJ2-1; D is unclear. Per the germline V gene, CDR1 is SEHNR and CDR2 is FQNEAQ (reference sequence). This CDR3 comprises 15 residues. The V end lost 5 bases, the J end lost 0 bases, and 11 bases lay between the germline ends. The chain's CDR3 is CASSPPPSSYNEQFF. The CDR3, as DNA: TGTGCCAGCAGCCCGCCCCCTAGCTCCTACAATGAGCAGTTCTTC.

This clone showed up just once. The genes are TRBV12-5 and TRBJ1-1; TRBD1 matches 9 bases. The germline CDR1 and CDR2 sequences are LGHNT and FRNRAP. The CDR3 has 16 residues. Losses at the gene ends were 0 bases for V and 1 base for J; bases not matched to a gene: 3. The CDR3 nucleotides read TGTGCTAGTGGTTTGGTACTGGGACAGGGGAACACTGAAGCTTTCTTT. Translated, it gives CASGLVLGQGNTEAFF.

The chain joins TRBV9 to TRBJ2-7; 7 bases map to TRBD2. Looked up from germline, CDR1 is SGDLS and CDR2 is YYNGEE. CDR3 length: 16 amino acids. With V trimmed by 0 bases and J by 2 bases, 8 bases remained unmatched. The CDR3 DNA reads as TGTGCCAGCAGCGTAGGGGGAGGGACCAAAACCTACGAGCAGTACTTC. Translated: CASSVGGGTKTYEQYF.

The V call is TRBV5-6, the J call TRBJ2-1; a weak D match, TRBD2 (5 bases). V was cut by 4 bases and J by 6 bases, with 5 bases left in between. This CDR3 contains 11 residues. Germline CDR1 and CDR2: SGHDT and YYEEEE. Here the CDR3 reads CASSTSNEQFF. CDR3 coding DNA: TGTGCCAGCAGCACTAGCAATGAGCAGTTCTTC.

This clone was seen at least ten times. The genes are TRBV7-2 and TRBJ1-1, with TRBD1 matching over 8 bases. V was pared by 4 bases and J by 2 bases, with 3 bases of the junction left unmatched. Germline values: CDR1 SGHTA, CDR2 FQGNSA. The CDR3 loop spans 14 amino acids. The CDR3 DNA sequence: TGTGCCAGCAGCTATGGACAGGGAAACACTGAAGCTTTCTTT. Protein: CASSYGQGNTEAFF.

This clone has a handful of counts. The chain employs TRBV6-5 and TRBJ1-5; D remains ambiguous. V lost 0 bases, J lost 4 bases, and 10 bases lay in between. The CDR3 has 15 residues. Looked up from germline, CDR1 is MNHEY and CDR2 is SVGAGI. In DNA form, the CDR3 reads TGTGCCAGCAGTTACTCGTCCTACTCGAATCAGCCCCAGCATTTT. Protein product: CASSYSSYSNQPQHF.

This chain connects TRBV30 to TRBJ2-5; no reliable D call. Trimming pared 5 bases from V and 4 bases from J, leaving 8 bases between. The CDR3 has 11 amino acids. Germline V gene sequence: CDR1 GTSNPN, CDR2 SVGIG (reference sequence). The CDR3, as DNA: TGTGCCTGGCTAAGAGGAGAGACCCAGTACTTC. Protein: CAWLRGETQYF.

The J gene is TRBJ1-5, the V gene TRBV6-1, with 8 bases fitting TRBD1. Trimming took 5 bases from V and 7 from J; bases not matched to a gene: 10. CDR1 and CDR2 (germline): MNHNS, SASEGT. The CDR3 contains 15 residues. Here the CDR3 DNA reads TGTGCCAGCAGTCCCCTCGGACAGGGCGGCCAGCCCCAGCATTTT. Translated: CASSPLGQGGQPQHF.